The clone carrying this TCR beta chain appeared a few times. This entry comes from a study of blood T cell repertoires in COVID-19. Study-wide context: From T cells, B-cell-depleted T cells, or PBMCs came the material, which was cDNA or gDNA.

Only in-frame clones appear in the TCRdb table, and some are missing; sequencing was by immunoSEQ multiplex PCR. The table shows around 33,000 clones, with approximately 82% occurring only once. Trimming left V 3 bases short and J 4 bases short, with 7 bases between. The CDR3 extends over 13 amino acids. Germline CDR1 is LNHDA and CDR2 is SQIVND (reference sequence). The chain combines TRBV19 with TRBJ1-3; D uncertain. Material: peripheral blood. The receptor comes from a man older than 75 with active or convalescent COVID-19. CDR3 amino acids: CASSIAEGNTIYF. The CDR3 DNA follows: TGTGCCAGTAGTATTGCGGAGGGAAACACCATATATTTT.